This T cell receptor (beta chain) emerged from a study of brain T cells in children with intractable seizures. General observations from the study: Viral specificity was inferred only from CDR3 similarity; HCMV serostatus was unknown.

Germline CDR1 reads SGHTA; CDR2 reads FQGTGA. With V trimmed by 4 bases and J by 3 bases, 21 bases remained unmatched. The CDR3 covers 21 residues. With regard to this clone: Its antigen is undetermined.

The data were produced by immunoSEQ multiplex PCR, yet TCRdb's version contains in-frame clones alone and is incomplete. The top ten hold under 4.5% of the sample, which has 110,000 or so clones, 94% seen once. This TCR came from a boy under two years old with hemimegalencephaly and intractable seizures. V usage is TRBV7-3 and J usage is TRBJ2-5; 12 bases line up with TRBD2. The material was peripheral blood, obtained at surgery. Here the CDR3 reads CASSSPQPSGRARWEEETQYF. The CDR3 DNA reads TGTGCCAGCAGCTCCCCCCAACCTAGCGGGAGGGCCAGATGGGAAGAAGAGACCCAGTACTTC.